The present TCR beta chain was sequenced within a study of cytomegalovirus exposure and HLA in healthy donors. Study-level points and caveats: TCR beta sequences reportedly predicted most subjects' HLA-A and HLA-B alleles accurately. Some segments of the V type, notably TRBV6-2 and TRBV6-3, were excluded as indistinguishable. As a later analysis revealed, the rate of TCR association differed by HLA locus, with DRB1 most and HLA-C fewest.

The PCR was carried out with 60 Vbeta primers and 13 Jbeta primers. Here immunoSEQ multiplex PCR was the method, and the copy in TCRdb shows in-frame clones only, minus some. Among 130,000 or so clones listed, approximately 91% were seen once. Notes on this clone: Its antigen is not known.

The V gene lost 2 bases and the J gene lost 3 bases, with 6 bases spanning the gap. The CDR3 length is 12 residues. The V gene's germline CDR1 is SGDLS and CDR2 YYNGEE. This clonotype was sampled from a woman in her 40s in good health and CMV-seronegative. Input material: PBMCs. This chain joins TRBV9 and TRBJ2-7; TRBD1 is a possible D gene (5 bases). The CDR3, as DNA: TGTGCCAGCAGCGTCACAGGCTACGAGCAGTACTTC. Its translation: CASSVTGYEQYF. Supplemented by reference TRBV9 and TRBJ2-7, the full variable domain reads DSGVTQTPKHLITATGQRVTLRCSPRSGDLSVYWYQQSLDQGLQFLIQYYNGEERAKGNILERFSAQQFPDLHSELNLSSLELGDSALYFCASSVTGYEQYFGPGTRLTVT.